These T cell receptor beta chains were read from a single sample in a study of PD-L1 blockade in urothelial cancer. Some clones are missing from TCRdb's copy, which holds only in-frame ones; the method was immunoSEQ multiplex PCR. The profile shows about 43,000 clones, around four fifths of them singletons. The sequences come from PBMCs, collected around atezolizumab (anti-PD-L1) treatment. The origin of the receptors is a man between 60 and 75 years old with urothelial cancer. CDR3s include the opening cysteine and the closing phenylalanine or tryptophan. D genes are given only for firm matches. Size is omitted from some rows. Given values are once, few, many or a class for expanded clones.

V gene: TRBV10-3; clone size: -; J gene: TRBJ2-5; D gene: TRBD2; CDR3 protein: CAISESLGTSGGQETQYF; CDR3 DNA: TGTGCCATCAGTGAGTCTCTGGGAACTAGCGGGGGCCAAGAGACCCAGTACTTC
V gene: TRBV2; clone size: few; J gene: TRBJ1-2; D gene: TRBD1; CDR3 protein: CASSATGEPYGYTF; CDR3 DNA: TGTGCCAGCAGTGCCACAGGGGAACCCTATGGCTACACCTTC
V gene: TRBV6-1; clone size: -; J gene: TRBJ1-5; D gene: TRBD1; CDR3 protein: CASSVGQGNSNQPQHF; CDR3 DNA: TGTGCCAGCAGTGTTGGACAGGGGAATAGCAATCAGCCCCAGCATTTT
V gene: TRBV2; clone size: -; J gene: TRBJ2-3; D gene: TRBD2; CDR3 protein: CASKAGGIDTQYF; CDR3 DNA: TGTGCCAGCAAAGCGGGGGGGATAGATACGCAGTATTTT
V gene: TRBV7-6; clone size: -; J gene: TRBJ2-7; D gene: TRBD1; CDR3 protein: CASSLDDRGHEQYF; CDR3 DNA: TGTGCCAGCAGCTTAGATGACAGGGGCCACGAGCAGTACTTC
V gene: TRBV2; clone size: -; J gene: TRBJ1-6; D gene: -; CDR3 protein: CASSLTDRANSPLHF; CDR3 DNA: TGTGCCAGCAGCCTAACGGACAGAGCGAATTCACCCCTCCACTTT
V gene: TRBV5-4; clone size: -; J gene: TRBJ2-3; D gene: -; CDR3 protein: CASSLTTSTDTQYF; CDR3 DNA: TGTGCCAGCAGCTTGACGACTAGCACAGATACGCAGTATTTT
V gene: TRBV2; clone size: -; J gene: TRBJ2-3; D gene: TRBD2; CDR3 protein: CASSGASGGTDTQYF; CDR3 DNA: TGTGCCAGCAGTGGGGCTAGCGGGGGAACAGATACGCAGTATTTT
V gene: TRBV4-1; clone size: -; J gene: TRBJ2-3; D gene: -; CDR3 protein: CASSQEVSWQGSTDTQYF; CDR3 DNA: TGCGCCAGCAGCCAAGAGGTCTCGTGGCAGGGAAGCACAGATACGCAGTATTTT
V gene: TRBV18; clone size: -; J gene: TRBJ2-1; D gene: TRBD2; CDR3 protein: CASSEQRGDNEQFF; CDR3 DNA: TGTGCCAGTTCAGAACAGCGGGGGGACAATGAGCAGTTCTTC
V gene: TRBV18; clone size: -; J gene: TRBJ2-7; D gene: -; CDR3 protein: CASSPGGARENEQYF; CDR3 DNA: TGTGCCAGCTCACCAGGGGGCGCCAGGGAGAACGAGCAGTACTTC
V gene: TRBV28; clone size: -; J gene: TRBJ1-6; D gene: -; CDR3 protein: CASSLSQGLGSYNSPLHF; CDR3 DNA: TGTGCCAGCAGTTTAAGCCAGGGGTTAGGGTCCTATAATTCACCCCTCCACTTT
V gene: TRBV6-1; clone size: -; J gene: TRBJ1-1; D gene: -; CDR3 protein: CASSGQYSTEAFF; CDR3 DNA: TGTGCCAGCAGTGGACAGTATAGCACTGAAGCTTTCTTT
V gene: TRBV5-1; clone size: -; J gene: TRBJ2-5; D gene: TRBD1; CDR3 protein: CASSLQGIWRETQYF; CDR3 DNA: TGCGCCAGCAGCTTACAGGGGATTTGGAGAGAGACCCAGTACTTC
V gene: TRBV19; clone size: -; J gene: TRBJ2-7; D gene: TRBD2; CDR3 protein: CASSSLTSGDAYEQYF; CDR3 DNA: TGTGCCAGTAGTTCCTTGACTAGCGGTGACGCCTACGAGCAGTACTTC
V gene: TRBV6-5; clone size: -; J gene: TRBJ1-2; D gene: TRBD1; CDR3 protein: CASSLQGSGGYTF; CDR3 DNA: TGTGCCAGCAGTTTACAGGGGAGTGGTGGCTACACCTTC
V gene: TRBV6-1; clone size: -; J gene: TRBJ1-2; D gene: TRBD1; CDR3 protein: CASKVAGGVYGYTF; CDR3 DNA: TGTGCCAGCAAGGTGGCAGGGGGCGTCTATGGCTACACCTTC
V gene: TRBV18; clone size: -; J gene: TRBJ1-1; D gene: -; CDR3 protein: CASSPLTGGTEAFF; CDR3 DNA: TGTGCCAGCTCACCCTTGACAGGCGGGACTGAAGCTTTCTTT
V gene: TRBV19; clone size: -; J gene: TRBJ2-3; D gene: -; CDR3 protein: CATGDNTDTQYF; CDR3 DNA: TGTGCCACCGGGGACAACACAGATACGCAGTATTTT
V gene: TRBV10-3; clone size: -; J gene: TRBJ1-3; D gene: -; CDR3 protein: CAKQSSGNTIYF; CDR3 DNA: TGTGCCAAACAGAGCTCTGGAAACACCATATATTTT
V gene: TRBV6-1; clone size: once; J gene: TRBJ1-2; D gene: -; CDR3 protein: CASSAHRDSNYGYTF; CDR3 DNA: TGTGCCAGCAGTGCACACCGGGACTCGAACTATGGCTACACCTTC
V gene: TRBV15; clone size: -; J gene: TRBJ2-1; D gene: TRBD1; CDR3 protein: CATSSAGTGVYNEQFF; CDR3 DNA: TGTGCCACCAGCAGCGCCGGGACAGGGGTCTACAATGAGCAGTTCTTC
V gene: TRBV4-2; clone size: -; J gene: TRBJ1-2; D gene: -; CDR3 protein: CASSQTDSTMYGYTF; CDR3 DNA: TGTGCCAGCAGCCAAACGGACAGTACCATGTATGGCTACACCTTC
V gene: TRBV18; clone size: -; J gene: TRBJ2-7; D gene: TRBD1; CDR3 protein: CASSPSYGTGGYEQYF; CDR3 DNA: TGTGCCAGCTCACCTTCTTACGGGACAGGGGGGTACGAGCAGTACTTC
V gene: TRBV5-1; clone size: -; J gene: TRBJ1-2; D gene: TRBD1; CDR3 protein: CASSLGQGIKGYTF; CDR3 DNA: TGCGCCAGCAGCTTGGGACAGGGGATTAAGGGCTACACCTTC
V gene: TRBV2; clone size: -; J gene: TRBJ2-7; D gene: -; CDR3 protein: CASSVDYEQYF; CDR3 DNA: TGTGCCAGCAGTGTAGACTACGAGCAGTACTTC
V gene: TRBV19; clone size: -; J gene: TRBJ2-1; D gene: -; CDR3 protein: CASNYRDNEQFF; CDR3 DNA: TGTGCCAGTAATTACCGGGACAATGAGCAGTTCTTC
V gene: TRBV10-3; clone size: -; J gene: TRBJ2-7; D gene: -; CDR3 protein: CAISERVAYEQYF; CDR3 DNA: TGTGCCATCAGTGAGCGAGTAGCTTACGAGCAGTACTTC
V gene: TRBV11-2; clone size: -; J gene: TRBJ1-5; D gene: -; CDR3 protein: CASSSDTNQPQHF; CDR3 DNA: TGTGCCAGCAGCTCGGACACCAATCAGCCCCAGCATTTT